Listed below are T cell receptor beta chains from one sample, sequenced in a study of blood T cell repertoires in COVID-19. Some clones are missing from TCRdb's copy, which holds only in-frame ones; the method was immunoSEQ multiplex PCR. The sample has about 400,000 clones, approximately 86% seen once. Sequencing used PBMCs or T cells enriched from blood (not recorded which). The source is a woman in her thirties or forties with acute COVID-19. CDR3s include the opening cysteine and the closing phenylalanine or tryptophan. A D gene is named only where the DNA matches it firmly. The listing skips clone size in some rows; elsewhere it reads once, few, many or a size class.

TRBV4-1	TRBJ1-3	NA	TRBD1	CASSQPGTGSGNTIYF	TGCGCCAGCAGCCAACCTGGGACAGGCTCTGGAAACACCATATATTTT
TRBV12-5	TRBJ2-3	NA	NA	CASGPGVSTDTQYF	TGTGCTAGTGGCCCAGGGGTTAGCACAGATACGCAGTATTTT
TRBV7-8	TRBJ2-7	NA	NA	CASSLAGGEPPYEQYF	TGTGCCAGCAGCTTAGCTGGCGGGGAACCCCCCTACGAGCAGTACTTC
TRBV7-2	TRBJ2-4	NA	NA	CASSPTGPKNIQYF	TGTGCCAGCAGCCCAACTGGGCCCAAAAACATTCAGTACTTC
TRBV6-5	TRBJ2-7	NA	TRBD1	CASSYRDSYYEQYF	TGTGCCAGCAGTTACCGGGACAGCTACTACGAGCAGTACTTC
TRBV7-9	TRBJ2-3	once	NA	CASSLSSTDTQYF	TGTGCCAGCAGCTTGAGTAGCACAGATACGCAGTATTTT
TRBV6-5	TRBJ2-7	NA	NA	CASRGLPPAYEQYF	TGTGCCAGCAGGGGGCTGCCGCCAGCCTACGAGCAGTACTTC
TRBV14	TRBJ2-7	NA	NA	CASSQYNRGTYEQYF	TGTGCCAGCAGCCAGTACAACAGAGGGACTTACGAGCAGTACTTC
TRBV12-3/TRBV12-4	TRBJ1-1	NA	TRBD1	CASSDRGQTEAFF	TGTGCCAGCAGCGACAGGGGGCAGACTGAAGCTTTCTTT
TRBV10-2	TRBJ2-3	NA	TRBD1	CASRRPQGRVGDTQYF	TGCGCCAGCAGAAGACCACAGGGGCGAGTTGGAGATACGCAGTATTTT
TRBV3-1/TRBV3-2	TRBJ1-1	NA	NA	CASSQVDNFGAEAFF	TGTGCCAGCAGCCAGGTGGACAACTTCGGCGCTGAAGCTTTCTTT
TRBV2	TRBJ1-1	once	NA	CASSKELEAFF	TGTGCCAGCAGTAAAGAACTTGAAGCTTTCTTT
TRBV27	TRBJ1-2	NA	NA	CASSLVEGAGGYTF	TGTGCCAGCAGTTTAGTTGAGGGAGCCGGGGGCTACACCTTC
TRBV21-1	TRBJ2-5	NA	NA	CASSKRRLIQETQYF	TGTGCCAGCAGCAAAAGGAGGTTGATCCAAGAGACCCAGTACTTC
TRBV10-1	TRBJ1-5	NA	TRBD1	CASSWETGESQGDQPQHF	TGCGCCAGCAGTTGGGAGACAGGGGAATCTCAGGGGGATCAGCCCCAGCATTTT
TRBV6-5	TRBJ2-1	NA	NA	CASSSRSGRGEQFF	TGTGCCAGCAGTTCCCGTTCCGGCCGGGGTGAGCAGTTCTTC
TRBV5-6	TRBJ1-6	NA	TRBD1	CASSLGLRQGSNSPLHF	TGTGCCAGCAGCTTGGGCCTCCGACAGGGAAGCAATTCACCCCTCCACTTT
TRBV7-8	TRBJ2-7	NA	NA	CASSGGTGSSYEQYF	TGTGCCAGCAGCGGCGGTACAGGGAGTTCCTACGAGCAGTACTTC
TRBV10-3	TRBJ2-1	NA	TRBD1	CAISGSGGAGVEQFF	TGTGCCATCAGTGGCTCAGGGGGCGCCGGCGTTGAGCAGTTCTTC
TRBV18	TRBJ2-3	NA	NA	CASGSMSSTDTQYF	TGTGCCAGCGGGAGTATGTCCAGCACAGATACGCAGTATTTT
TRBV10-2	TRBJ1-2	NA	TRBD1	CASSDDRGSFSNYGYTF	TGCGCCAGCAGTGACGACAGGGGTAGTTTCTCTAACTATGGCTACACCTTC
TRBV6-4	TRBJ2-2	NA	NA	CASRQGSLHGELFF	TGTGCCAGCAGGCAGGGTTCCCTCCATGGGGAGCTGTTTTTT
TRBV27	TRBJ1-1	NA	TRBD1	CASSYTGVLMNTEAFF	TGTGCCAGCAGTTATACAGGGGTCCTCATGAACACTGAAGCTTTCTTT
TRBV7-9	TRBJ2-1	NA	TRBD2	CASTLSLLAGYNEQFF	TGTGCCAGCACCCTATCTCTGCTAGCGGGATACAATGAGCAGTTCTTC
TRBV15	TRBJ1-6	NA	NA	CATSRDRAGVVLHF	TGTGCCACCAGCAGAGATCGTGCAGGGGTGGTATTGCACTTT
TRBV11-2	TRBJ2-1	NA	NA	CASSFGVFQNNEQFF	TGTGCCAGCAGCTTCGGGGTTTTTCAAAACAATGAGCAGTTCTTC
TRBV6-5	TRBJ1-2	once	NA	CASLTGYESYTF	TGTGCCAGCCTGACAGGTTATGAGAGCTACACCTTC
TRBV24-1	TRBJ1-2	NA	TRBD1	CATSDPDRGRDGYTF	TGTGCCACCAGTGATCCGGACAGGGGTCGTGATGGCTACACCTTC
TRBV7-6	TRBJ2-3	NA	NA	CASSSGQGDTQYF	TGTGCCAGCAGCTCAGGCCAGGGGGATACGCAGTATTTT
TRBV15	TRBJ1-5	NA	TRBD1	CATSSYRGFNQPQHF	TGTGCCACCAGCTCCTACAGGGGTTTCAATCAGCCCCAGCATTTT
TRBV3-1/TRBV3-2	TRBJ2-3	NA	NA	CASSQHTDTQYF	TGTGCCAGCAGCCAACACACAGATACGCAGTATTTT
TRBV5-1	TRBJ1-1	NA	NA	CASSFDSTNTEAFF	TGCGCCAGCAGCTTCGACAGCACTAACACTGAAGCTTTCTTT
TRBV9	TRBJ2-1	NA	TRBD2	CASSLALAGAVEQFF	TGTGCCAGCAGCCTGGCTCTAGCGGGGGCTGTTGAGCAGTTCTTC
TRBV9	TRBJ2-2	few	TRBD1	CASRGQTNTGELFF	TGTGCCAGCAGGGGACAGACGAACACCGGGGAGCTGTTTTTT
TRBV12-5	TRBJ2-1	NA	TRBD2	CASGLVIATSGPREFF	TGTGCTAGTGGGCTGGTCATTGCGACTAGCGGGCCGAGGGAGTTCTTC
TRBV29-1	TRBJ2-1	NA	NA	CSALRQLANEQFF	TGCAGCGCTCTACGACAGCTGGCCAATGAGCAGTTCTTC
TRBV6-1	TRBJ1-1	NA	TRBD1	CASSVRQGSANTEAFF	TGTGCCAGCAGTGTTAGACAGGGGTCGGCGAACACTGAAGCTTTCTTT
TRBV7-2	TRBJ1-5	NA	TRBD1	CASSLDRAGGYQPQHF	TGTGCCAGCAGCTTAGACCGGGCAGGGGGATATCAGCCCCAGCATTTT
TRBV19	TRBJ2-7	NA	NA	CASSIQGGYEQYF	TGTGCCAGTAGTATTCAGGGGGGCTACGAGCAGTACTTC
TRBV19	TRBJ2-5	once	TRBD2	CASSISSGGSGETQYF	TGTGCCAGTAGTATTTCTAGCGGGGGGTCAGGGGAGACCCAGTACTTC
TRBV30	TRBJ1-2	NA	NA	CAWNRPLPYGYTF	TGTGCCTGGAACAGGCCCCTTCCCTATGGCTACACCTTC
TRBV7-8	TRBJ1-2	NA	TRBD1	CASSLDDRGRDGYTF	TGTGCCAGCAGCTTAGATGACAGGGGAAGGGATGGCTACACCTTC
TRBV5-1	TRBJ2-7	NA	TRBD1	CASSPQTGGSSDEQYF	TGCGCCAGCAGCCCCCAGACAGGGGGCAGTTCTGACGAGCAGTACTTC
TRBV10-2	TRBJ1-6	many	NA	CASSPLHEEGSPLHF	TGCGCCAGCAGCCCCCTACATGAGGAGGGTTCACCCCTCCACTTT
TRBV13	TRBJ2-4	NA	TRBD2	CASRTSGGWAKNIQYF	TGTGCCAGCCGGACTAGCGGGGGGTGGGCCAAAAACATTCAGTACTTC